This T cell receptor beta chain was obtained from a study of blood T cell repertoires in COVID-19. Study-wide context: Acute and convalescent COVID-19 specimens originated in the United States, Italy and Spain. Sample material is recorded as cDNA or gDNA derived from T cells, B-cell-depleted T cells, or PBMCs.

The assay was immunoSEQ multiplex PCR, and TCRdb's table has in-frame clones only and misses some. The sample contains under 300,000 clones, roughly 90% of which appear only once. CDR1 MDHEN and CDR2 SYDVKM come from the germline V gene. J lost 0 bases, V lost 11 bases, and 10 bases had no gene match. CDR3 length equals 15 residues. V is TRBV28 and J is TRBJ1-3, with 7 bases that match TRBD1. The sequence came from a man aged 30 to 45 who had recovered from COVID-19. The sequencing sample was made of peripheral blood. The CDR3: CASRPGGLSGNTIYF. In nucleotides, the CDR3 is TGTGCCTCCCGACCAGGGGGGCTCTCTGGAAACACCATATATTTT.